What follows are 21 T cell receptor beta chains derived from one specimen sequenced in a study of T cells in Graves' hyperthyroidism and ophthalmopathy. What was amplified from RNA transcripts were TCR beta CDR3 regions. HTBI primers were employed in a first-round RT-PCR of the TCR CDR3. In TCRdb, the multiplex PCR reads were re-called with MiXCR into one record per CDR3 protein. Seen here are fewer than 500,000 distinct CDR3 sequences, around an eighth observed once, and the top ten hold more than 20%. Sequencing was carried out using blood. These receptors originate from a man aged 25-45 years with Graves' hyperthyroidism that later progressed to Graves' ophthalmopathy.

The V and J genes are TRBV7-9 and TRBJ1-2; D remains ambiguous. With 4 bases removed from V and 2 bases from J, the gap between germline ends came to 17 bases. The CDR3 sequence is 16 residues long. Germline V gene sequence: CDR1 SEHNR, CDR2 FQNEAQ (reference sequence). CDR3 sequence (DNA): TGTGCCAGCAGCTCCCCCCGGCTGGAAGCCAACTATGGCTACACCTTC. This sequence encodes CASSSPRLEANYGYTF.

V is TRBV4-1 and J is TRBJ1-5; D remains unclear. CDR3 size: 16 residues. CDR1 is MGHRA, CDR2 YSYEKL, per germline. Trimming stripped 2 bases from V and 9 bases from J, with 20 bases between. CDR3 protein: CASSQNPPGGIWPQHF. DNA for the CDR3: TGCGCCAGCAGCCAAAATCCCCCAGGCGGTATTTGGCCCCAGCATTTT.

This clonotype turned up a few times. The rearrangement joins TRBV19 to TRBJ1-5; 8 bases are a match to TRBD1. J lost 1 base, V lost 6 bases, and 20 bases had no gene match. The V gene's germline CDR1 is LNHDA and CDR2 SQIVND (reference sequence). This CDR3 contains 20 residues. The CDR3 reads CASSPFPGQGGHRSNQPQHF. In DNA, the CDR3 is TGTGCCAGTAGCCCCTTCCCCGGACAGGGAGGGCACCGAAGCAATCAGCCCCAGCATTTT.

Only a few counts were recorded for this clonotype. This chain joins TRBV10-3 and TRBJ1-2; D is ambiguous. Germline lookup yields CDR1 ENHRY and CDR2 SYGVKD. V lost 2 bases to trimming and J lost 8 bases, with 9 bases between them. The length of the CDR3 is 12 residues. CDR3 coding DNA: TGTGCCATCAGTGAGGAATTGGGAGGCTACACCTTC. This gives the protein CAISEELGGYTF.

In the case of this clonotype: A much larger clone sits a single nucleotide away, making a read error possible. The CDR3 nucleotides read TGTGCCAGCAGTTACTCGTACAACCCCCCCGATACGCAGTATTTT. It yields the protein CASSYSYNPPDTQYF. The chain is built from TRBV6-5 and TRBJ2-3, with D uncertain. The CDR3 consists of 15 residues. The V and J ends lost 0 bases and 6 bases respectively, with 13 bases between them. Germline loops: CDR1 MNHEY, CDR2 SVGAGI.

This chain joins TRBV5-1 and TRBJ2-5; D unclear. The CDR3 is 14 residues long. V was trimmed by 4 bases and J by 3 bases, leaving 13 bases between them. Germline CDR1 and CDR2: SGHRS and YFSETQ. CDR3 in DNA: TGCGCCAGCAGCCGAGTCCGAGGCGAAGAGACCCAGTACTTC. It is translated as CASSRVRGEETQYF.

This clonotype has just a few counts. The chain couples TRBV3-1 to TRBJ2-5, with 13 bases aligning to TRBD2. The CDR3 is 17 residues long. In germline, CDR1 is LGHDT, CDR2 YNNKEL (reference sequence). V lost 1 base to trimming and J lost 2 bases; unmatched junction nucleotides: 4. CDR3 coding DNA: TGTGCCAGCAGCCAAGGGACGACTAGCGGGGGGCAAGAGACCCAGTACTTC. It specifies CASSQGTTSGGQETQYF.

This clonotype was recorded many times. The chain employs TRBV15 and TRBJ1-1; 10 bases align to TRBD1. Germline V gene sequence: CDR1 LNHNV, CDR2 YYDKDF (reference sequence). CDR3 length equals 17 residues. Losses at the gene ends were 0 bases for V and 6 bases for J; bases not matched to a gene: 10. Here the CDR3 reads CATSREDWGQGIPEAFF. For the CDR3, the DNA is TGTGCCACCAGCAGAGAGGACTGGGGACAGGGGATACCTGAAGCTTTCTTT.

This clonotype was picked up many times. The rearrangement links TRBV20-1 to TRBJ2-7; D possibly corresponds to TRBD1 (5 bases). Germline V gene data show CDR1 as DFQATT and CDR2 as SNEGSKA (reference sequence). The CDR3 extends over 13 amino acids. Trimming removed 0 bases at V and 5 bases at J, with 11 bases between. The CDR3 spells CSARDAQGNEQYF. The CDR3 DNA sequence: TGCAGTGCTAGAGATGCCCAGGGTAACGAGCAGTACTTC.

In its sample, this clonotype was seen a few times. Possible read error: a much larger clone is one base away. J is TRBJ2-7 and V is TRBV20-1; D is uncertain. There are 13 residues in the CDR3. CDR1 and CDR2 from the germline V gene are DFQATT and SNEGSKA (reference sequence). CDR3 DNA: TGCAGCACCCCAACTCCCCCCTCCTACGAGCAGTACTTC. Its translation: CSTPTPPSYEQYF.

This clonotype was seen ten or more times. The J gene is TRBJ1-5, the V gene TRBV5-1; perhaps TRBD1 as D (5 bases). Trimming took off 0 bases at V and 7 bases at J, with 11 bases between the two ends. This CDR3 is built from 14 residues. Per the germline V gene, CDR1 is SGHRS and CDR2 is YFSETQ. CDR3 sequence: CASSLGQGEQPQHF. CDR3 bases: TGCGCCAGCAGCTTGGGCCAGGGTGAGCAGCCCCAGCATTTT.

In its sample, this clonotype was seen many times. The chain is built from TRBV2 and TRBJ1-4; D possibly corresponds to TRBD1 (6 bases). CDR1 SNHLY and CDR2 FYNNEI come from the germline V gene. The CDR3 totals 13 residues. V was cut by 6 bases and J by 3 bases, with 8 bases left in between. CDR3 nucleotides: TGTGCCAGCAGATGGACAGCTAATGAAAAACTGTTTTTT. Translation gives CASRWTANEKLFF.

The chain uses TRBV6-2 or TRBV6-3 and TRBJ1-2, with 8 bases matching TRBD1. The CDR3 runs 16 residues. The V and J ends lost 0 bases and 5 bases, in that order; junction bases with no gene match: 8. Germline CDR1 reads MNHEY; CDR2 reads SVGEGT. The CDR3 nucleotides are TGTGCCAGCAGTTACTCGAAGCAGGGGGCGGGTTATGGCTACACCTTC. It translates to CASSYSKQGAGYGYTF.

The chain is built from TRBV18 and TRBJ2-7; D may correspond to TRBD1 or TRBD2 (6 bases each). Trimming took off 4 bases at V and 4 bases at J, with 20 bases between the two ends. The CDR3 consists of 16 residues. The germline gives CDR1 KGHSH, CDR2 LQKENI. This CDR3 reads CASSLRGGQWSYEQYF. CDR3 in DNA: TGTGCCAGCTCACTAAGAGGGGGGCAATGGTCGTACGAGCAGTACTTC. Combining the CDR3 with reference TRBV18 and TRBJ2-7 gives the whole variable domain NAGVMQNPRHLVRRRGQEARLRCSPMKGHSHVYWYRQLPEEGLKFMVYLQKENIIDESGMPKERFSAEFPKEGPSILRIQQVVRGDSAAYFCASSLRGGQWSYEQYFGPGTRLTVT.

The rearrangement links TRBV27 to TRBJ2-1; tentative D call: TRBD2 (5 bases). The V end lost 4 bases, the J end lost 9 bases, and 19 bases lay between the germline ends. CDR3 length equals 15 residues. Germline V gives CDR1 MNHEY, CDR2 SMNVEV (reference sequence). The CDR3 here is CASSSHKPTRGEQFF. Here the CDR3 DNA reads TGTGCCAGCAGTTCGCACAAGCCCACTCGGGGTGAGCAGTTCTTC.

This clonotype was found many times. The chain combines TRBV7-9 with TRBJ1-5; TRBD1 might be the D (5 bases). The CDR3 is 14 residues long. The germline gives CDR1 SEHNR, CDR2 FQNEAQ (reference sequence). Trimming removed 2 bases at V and 3 bases at J, with 8 bases between. The CDR3 bases are TGTGCCAGCAGCTTATCAGGGACCAATCAGCCCCAGCATTTT. This gives the protein CASSLSGTNQPQHF.

This chain joins TRBV5-6 and TRBJ2-7, with D possibly being TRBD1 or TRBD2 (5 bases each). This CDR3 region has 13 residues. CDR1 and CDR2 from the germline V gene are SGHDT and YYEEEE. V lost 4 bases to trimming and J lost 2 bases, with 10 bases between them. The CDR3 loop reads CASSHGTAYEQYF. The DNA for the CDR3 is TGTGCCAGCAGCCACGGGACGGCCTACGAGCAGTACTTC.

This clonotype was picked up many times. The chain has TRBV3-1 and TRBJ2-1; 8 bases are shared with TRBD1. CDR3 size: 14 residues. With 5 bases clipped from V and 7 bases from J, the junction kept 7 bases outside the gene matches. Germline loops: CDR1 LGHDT, CDR2 YNNKEL (reference sequence). CDR3 residues: CASSTWTGRNEQFF. The CDR3 DNA is TGTGCCAGCAGCACCTGGACAGGGAGGAATGAGCAGTTCTTC.

The table lists this clonotype with many counts. The gene calls are TRBV20-1 and TRBJ1-6, with unresolved D. The CDR3 contains 14 residues. Trimming took off 0 bases at V and 9 bases at J, with 12 bases between the two ends. Per the germline V gene, CDR1 is DFQATT and CDR2 is SNEGSKA (reference sequence). Here the CDR3 DNA reads TGCAGTGCTAGAGATATAGCAGGAGGTTCACCCCTCCACTTT. Translating gives CSARDIAGGSPLHF.

A few counts support this clonotype. The chain links TRBV12-3 or TRBV12-4 to TRBJ2-6; 9 bases are shared with TRBD1. The CDR3 sequence is 15 residues long. V gave up 4 bases and J gave up 4 bases; unmatched junction bases: 2. This chain's CDR3 is CASSYRGRGANVLTF. The CDR3, as DNA: TGTGCCAGCAGTTACAGGGGGCGCGGGGCCAACGTCCTGACTTTC.

This clonotype was counted only a few times. This chain uses TRBV5-5 with TRBJ2-7; D might be TRBD1 (5 bases). The CDR3 spans 15 residues. Germline V gene sequence: CDR1 SGHKS, CDR2 YYEKEE (reference sequence). Trimming took 0 bases from V and 4 from J, leaving 14 bases between them. The CDR3 nucleotides are TGTGCCAGCAGCTTGGGCAGGGTCAGAGCATACGAGCAGTACTTC. Its translation: CASSLGRVRAYEQYF.